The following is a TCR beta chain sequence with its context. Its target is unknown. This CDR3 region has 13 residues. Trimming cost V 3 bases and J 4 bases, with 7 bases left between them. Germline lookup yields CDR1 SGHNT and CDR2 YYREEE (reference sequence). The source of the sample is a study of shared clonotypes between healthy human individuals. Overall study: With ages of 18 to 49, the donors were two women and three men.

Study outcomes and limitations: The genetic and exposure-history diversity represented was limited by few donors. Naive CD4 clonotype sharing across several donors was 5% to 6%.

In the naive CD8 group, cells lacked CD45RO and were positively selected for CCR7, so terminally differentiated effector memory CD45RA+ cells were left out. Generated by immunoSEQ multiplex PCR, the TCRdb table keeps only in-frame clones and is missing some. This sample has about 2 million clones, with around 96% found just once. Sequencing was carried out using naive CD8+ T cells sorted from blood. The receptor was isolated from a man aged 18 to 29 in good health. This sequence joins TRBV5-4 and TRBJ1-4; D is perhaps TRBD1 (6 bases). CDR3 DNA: TGTGCCAGCAGCTACAGGGATAATGAAAAACTGTTTTTT. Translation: CASSYRDNEKLFF.